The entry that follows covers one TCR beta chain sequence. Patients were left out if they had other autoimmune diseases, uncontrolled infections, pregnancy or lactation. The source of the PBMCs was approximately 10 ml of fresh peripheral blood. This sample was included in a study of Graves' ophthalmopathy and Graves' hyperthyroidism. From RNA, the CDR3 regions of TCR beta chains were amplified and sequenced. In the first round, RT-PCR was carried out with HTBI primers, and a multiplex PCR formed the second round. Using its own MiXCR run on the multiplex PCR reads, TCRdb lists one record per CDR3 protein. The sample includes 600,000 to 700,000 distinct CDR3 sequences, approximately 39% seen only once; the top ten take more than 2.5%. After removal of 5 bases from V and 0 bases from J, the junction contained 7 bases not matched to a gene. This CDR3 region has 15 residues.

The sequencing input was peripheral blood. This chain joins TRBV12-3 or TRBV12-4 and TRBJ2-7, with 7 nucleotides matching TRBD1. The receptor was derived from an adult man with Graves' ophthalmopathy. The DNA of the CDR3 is TGTGCCAGCAGTGACAGGGAGAGGTCCTCCTACGAGCAGTACTTC. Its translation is CASSDRERSSYEQYF.